The 21 T cell receptor beta chains presented below share a single source sample, sequenced in a study of response to subunit inactivated influenza vaccine. TCRdb independently ran MiXCR on the RT-PCR reads; one entry per CDR3 protein. The sample has around 490,000 distinct CDR3 sequences; about 8% are singletons. The input for sequencing was PBMCs from blood, taken 23 to 25 months after vaccination. The receptors were gathered from a man between 50 and 75 years old who received an inactivated influenza vaccine.

The chain carries TRBV7-8 and TRBJ2-2, with D hard to call. Looked up from germline, CDR1 is SGHVS and CDR2 is FQNEAQ. The CDR3 loop spans 15 amino acids. V shed 1 base and J shed 4 bases, with 10 bases lying between them. The CDR3 DNA is TGTGCCAGCAGCTTAGTAGGGATTTCCACCGGGGAGCTGTTTTTT. This encodes CASSLVGISTGELFF.

V is TRBV15 and J is TRBJ2-7; D is ambiguous. The CDR3 runs to 9 residues. The germline CDR1 and CDR2 sequences are LNHNV and YYDKDF (reference sequence). V lost 7 bases and J lost 9, with 7 bases in between. The CDR3 region is CATTARQYF. DNA for the CDR3: TGTGCCACCACCGCTCGGCAGTACTTC. The whole variable domain, filled in from reference TRBV15 and TRBJ2-7, reads DAMVIQNPRYQVTQFGKPVTLSCSQTLNHNVMYWYQQKSSQAPKLLFHYYDKDFNNEADTPDNFQSRRPNTSFCFLDIRSPGLGDTAMYLCATTARQYFGPGTRLTVT.

The J gene is TRBJ1-5, the V gene TRBV29-1; 9 bases are shared with TRBD1. Germline trimming cut 8 bases from V and 6 bases from J; bases unmatched to any gene: 8. CDR1 SQVTM and CDR2 ANQGSEA come from the germline V gene. CDR3 size: 13 residues. The CDR3 nucleotides read TGCAGCATTCGGACAGGGGCGGGTCAGCCCCAGCATTTT. This codes for CSIRTGAGQPQHF.

This clonotype appeared a few times. This chain connects TRBV7-9 to TRBJ2-1; 9 bases map to TRBD2. Germline lookup yields CDR1 SEHNR and CDR2 FQNEAQ (reference sequence). The CDR3 is 16 amino acids. The V and J ends lost 5 bases and 8 bases, in that order; junction bases with no gene match: 13. The CDR3: CASSRLGSGSFDEQFF. CDR3 bases: TGTGCCAGCAGCCGGCTTGGTAGCGGGAGTTTCGATGAGCAGTTCTTC.

This clonotype appeared a few times. This may stem from a read error, because a much larger clone lies one nucleotide away. The chain has TRBV3-1 and TRBJ2-2; D possibly corresponds to TRBD2 (5 bases). This CDR3 contains 14 residues. Germline CDR1 reads LGHDT; CDR2 reads YNNKEL (reference sequence). Trimming took off 6 bases at V and 6 bases at J, with 14 bases between the two ends. The CDR3 coding sequence is TGTGCCAGCAGACCGCGAGGGTTTCCCGGGGAGCTGTTTTTT. This sequence encodes CASRPRGFPGELFF.

This clonotype was detected a few times. Just one base apart from a much larger clone, this may be a read error. The chain has TRBV27 and TRBJ2-1; no firm D call. This CDR3 spans 14 amino acids. Germline CDR1 reads MNHEY; CDR2 reads SMNVEV (reference sequence). Between the trimmed V and J ends, which lost 6 bases and 3 bases, there was a span of 12 bases. CDR3 protein: CASRNCGGYNEQFF. The DNA for the CDR3 is TGTGCCAGCAGAAATTGCGGCGGCTACAATGAGCAGTTCTTC.

This clonotype was recorded many times. The rearrangement joins TRBV20-1 to TRBJ2-7, with 7 bases aligning to TRBD1. Unmatched junction bases numbered 5, after V lost 0 bases and J lost 3 bases. Germline V gives CDR1 DFQATT, CDR2 SNEGSKA (reference sequence). The CDR3 is made up of 14 amino acids. CDR3 amino acids: CSARDRDRLYEQYF. The CDR3 coding sequence is TGCAGTGCTAGAGACCGGGACAGACTCTACGAGCAGTACTTC.

Concerning this clonotype itself: This may come from a read error, since a much larger clone is one base off. The V call is TRBV6-6, the J call TRBJ1-5; D possibly corresponds to TRBD1 (6 bases). Trimming removed 5 bases at V and 7 bases at J, with 12 bases between. In germline, CDR1 is MNHNY, CDR2 SVGAGI (reference sequence). This CDR3 spans 13 amino acids. CDR3 loop: CASSHRVGQPQHF. Written as DNA, the CDR3 is TGTGCCAGCAGTCACAGGGTTGGGCAGCCCCAGCATTTT.

This clonotype was recorded a few times. This rearrangement joins TRBV7-2 to TRBJ1-2; D may be TRBD1 (5 bases). Germline assignment: CDR1 SGHTA and CDR2 FQGNSA. The CDR3 is made up of 14 amino acids. V gave up 2 bases and J gave up 4 bases, with 11 bases separating them. The CDR3 loop reads CASSLNRNGYGYTF. CDR3 nucleotides: TGTGCCAGCAGCTTAAACAGGAACGGCTATGGCTACACCTTC.

This chain connects TRBV5-1 to TRBJ2-5; D possibly uses TRBD1 or TRBD2 (6 bases each). The V gene lost 2 bases and the J gene lost 1 base, with 12 bases spanning the gap. This CDR3 comprises 15 residues. Germline lookup yields CDR1 SGHRS and CDR2 YFSETQ. CDR3 sequence: CASSFNGGSQETQYF. Written as DNA, the CDR3 is TGCGCCAGCAGCTTTAACGGGGGCAGCCAAGAGACCCAGTACTTC.

At least ten counts were recorded for this clonotype. This sequence joins TRBV4-1 and TRBJ1-4, with 10 bases matching TRBD1. The CDR3 extends over 15 amino acids. V gave up 4 bases and J gave up 8 bases; unmatched junction bases: 7. Germline V gene sequence: CDR1 MGHRA, CDR2 YSYEKL. The CDR3 is CASSPRDRGGEKLFF. The CDR3, as DNA: TGCGCCAGCAGCCCCCGGGACAGGGGAGGGGAAAAACTGTTTTTT.

The chain combines TRBV18 with TRBJ2-1; TRBD2 aligns across 9 bases. Per the germline V gene, CDR1 is KGHSH and CDR2 is LQKENI. There are 19 residues in the CDR3. With 3 bases clipped from V and 4 bases from J, the junction kept 16 bases outside the gene matches. CDR3 DNA: TGTGCCAGCTCACCGGGTGCGGGACTAGCTGGAGTAACGTACAATGAGCAGTTCTTC. Its protein product is CASSPGAGLAGVTYNEQFF.

The chain links TRBV20-1 to TRBJ1-1, with D hard to call. Germline CDR1 is DFQATT and CDR2 is SNEGSKA (reference sequence). With 7 bases removed from V and 5 bases from J, the gap between germline ends came to 17 bases. The CDR3 spans 13 residues. The chain's CDR3 is CSGGKRVLTEAFF. The DNA of the CDR3 is TGCAGTGGCGGGAAAAGGGTCTTAACTGAAGCTTTCTTT.

This clonotype occurred a few times. The V gene is TRBV2, the J gene TRBJ2-7, with D possibly matching TRBD1 (6 bases). In germline, CDR1 is SNHLY, CDR2 FYNNEI. With 1 base removed from V and 3 bases from J, the gap between germline ends came to 13 bases. The CDR3 consists of 15 residues. As DNA, the CDR3 is TGTGCCAGCAGTGAAGGGACAGCCATCATCTACGAGCAGTACTTC. This translates into CASSEGTAIIYEQYF.

Only a few counts were recorded for this clonotype. The J gene is TRBJ1-2, the V gene TRBV20-1; no firm D call. Germline CDR1 and CDR2: DFQATT and SNEGSKA (reference sequence). The V and J ends lost 7 bases and 8 bases respectively, with 5 bases between them. The CDR3 length is 8 residues. The CDR3 here is CSGGGYTF. CDR3 sequence (DNA): TGCAGTGGCGGCGGCTACACCTTC.

This clonotype has a handful of counts. This chain joins TRBV5-1 and TRBJ2-2, with TRBD2 identical over 13 bases. The germline V gene has CDR1 SGHRS and CDR2 YFSETQ. Trimming cost V 5 bases and J 8 bases; bases outside gene matches: 6. The length of the CDR3 is 15 residues. CDR3 in amino acids: CASSTGLAGEGELFF. The CDR3 nucleotides are TGCGCCAGCAGTACAGGACTAGCGGGAGAGGGGGAGCTGTTTTTT. Looking up the rest from reference TRBV5-1 and TRBJ2-2 gives the full variable domain: KAGVTQTPRYLIKTRGQQVTLSCSPISGHRSVSWYQQTPGQGLQFLFEYFSETQRNKGNFPGRFSGRQFSNSRSEMNVSTLELGDSALYLCASSTGLAGEGELFFGEGSRLTVL.

This chain links TRBV5-1 with TRBJ1-2; D is unclear. Germline CDR1 reads SGHRS; CDR2 reads YFSETQ. This CDR3 spans 13 amino acids. V lost 4 bases and J lost 1, with 8 bases in between. As DNA, the CDR3 is TGCGCCAGCAGCCCGACGGATAACTATGGCTACACCTTC. It is translated as CASSPTDNYGYTF.

The chain uses TRBV3-1 and TRBJ2-3, with 8 bases fitting TRBD2. Looked up from germline, CDR1 is LGHDT and CDR2 is YNNKEL (reference sequence). V lost 4 bases and J lost 2; bases outside the gene matches: 5. CDR3 length: 15 residues. CDR3 sequence: CASSPGGGATDTQYF. CDR3 bases: TGTGCCAGCAGCCCCGGGGGGGGAGCCACAGATACGCAGTATTTT.

This clonotype was picked up a small number of times. This sequence joins TRBV6-2 or TRBV6-3 and TRBJ2-2, with D unresolved. The V gene lost 1 base and the J gene lost 7 bases, with 10 bases spanning the gap. Looked up from germline, CDR1 is MNHEY and CDR2 is SVGEGT. There are 14 residues in the CDR3. In DNA form, the CDR3 reads TGTGCCAGCAGTTACTTCCTCCAGGACGGGGAGCTGTTTTTT. Protein: CASSYFLQDGELFF.

This clonotype was seen a few times. The chain carries TRBV12-3 or TRBV12-4 and TRBJ1-5; tentative D call: TRBD1 (6 bases). With 3 bases removed from V and 7 bases from J, the gap between germline ends came to 7 bases. CDR3 length: 12 residues. CDR3 nucleotide sequence: TGTGCCAGCAGTTTCAGGGGCCAGCCCCAGCATTTT. Its protein product is CASSFRGQPQHF.

The rearrangement links TRBV20-1 to TRBJ1-2; D remains ambiguous. Looked up from germline, CDR1 is DFQATT and CDR2 is SNEGSKA (reference sequence). The CDR3 sequence is 12 residues long. With 4 bases removed from V and 0 bases from J, the gap between germline ends came to 6 bases. The CDR3 reads CSAISTNYGYTF. The CDR3 bases are TGCAGTGCTATCTCAACTAACTATGGCTACACCTTC.